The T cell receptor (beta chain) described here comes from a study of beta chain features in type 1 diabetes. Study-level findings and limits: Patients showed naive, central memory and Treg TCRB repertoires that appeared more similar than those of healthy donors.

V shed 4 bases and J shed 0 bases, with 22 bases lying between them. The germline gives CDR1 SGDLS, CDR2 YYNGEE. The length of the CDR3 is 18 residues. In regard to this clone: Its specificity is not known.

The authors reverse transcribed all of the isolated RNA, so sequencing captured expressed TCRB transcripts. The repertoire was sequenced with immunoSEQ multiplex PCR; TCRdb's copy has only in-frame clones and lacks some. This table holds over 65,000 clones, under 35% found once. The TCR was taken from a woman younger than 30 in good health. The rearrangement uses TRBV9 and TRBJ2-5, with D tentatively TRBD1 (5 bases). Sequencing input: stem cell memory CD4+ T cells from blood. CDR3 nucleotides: TGTGCCAGCAGCCCAAGGGGCTCGTCAGGTCCCCACCAAGAGACCCAGTACTTC. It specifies CASSPRGSSGPHQETQYF.